The sequence of this T cell receptor (beta chain) was determined in a study of cytomegalovirus exposure and HLA in healthy donors. The PCR ran on 60 Vbeta and 13 Jbeta primers. Assay: immunoSEQ multiplex PCR; the TCRdb copy retains only in-frame clones and omits some. The table lists about 160,000 clones, 75% to 85% of them singletons. The sequencing sample was made of PBMCs. The sequence was obtained from a human donor in good health.

The CDR3 DNA is TGTGCCAGCAGCTCGAGACAGTATGGCTACACCTTC. Translated, it gives CASSSRQYGYTF. The gene calls are TRBV5-8 and TRBJ1-2; a possible D gene is TRBD1 (5 bases). Trimming cost V 3 bases and J 5 bases, with 8 bases left between them. The CDR3 spans 12 residues. Germline V lookup: CDR1 SGHTS, CDR2 YDEGEE.